These 9 T cell receptor beta chains came from one sample sequenced in a study of cytomegalovirus exposure and HLA in healthy donors. The PCR was carried out with 60 Vbeta primers and 13 Jbeta primers. Assay used: immunoSEQ multiplex PCR; TCRdb lists only in-frame clones, some missing. The sample lists fewer than 130,000 clones; around 86% were seen once. The sequenced sample consisted of PBMCs. The receptors stem from a man in his forties in good health and CMV-seronegative.

CDR3 loop: CASSFGLLGEAFF. CDR3 DNA: TGTGCCAGTAGTTTCGGACTGCTCGGTGAAGCTTTCTTT. The chain recombines TRBV19 with TRBJ1-1; D uncertain. The germline V gene encodes CDR1 LNHDA and CDR2 SQIVND (reference sequence). The V end lost 5 bases, the J end lost 7 bases, and 14 bases lay between the germline ends. The CDR3 has 13 residues. The entire variable domain, with the rest obtained from reference TRBV19 and TRBJ1-1, is as follows: DGGITQSPKYLFRKEGQNVTLSCEQNLNHDAMYWYRQDPGQGLRLIYYSQIVNDFQKGDIAEGYSVSREKKESFPLTVTSAQKNPTAFYLCASSFGLLGEAFFGQGTRLTVV.

This sequence joins TRBV6-5 and TRBJ1-2; a possible D gene is TRBD1 (6 bases). The CDR3 is 15 amino acids. CDR1 is MNHEY, CDR2 SVGAGI, per germline. Trimming removed 4 bases from V and 5 bases from J, with 17 bases in between. This CDR3 is CASSSSGTTIYGYTF. DNA for the CDR3: TGTGCCAGCAGTTCGTCCGGGACAACTATTTATGGCTACACCTTC.

The rearrangement links TRBV28 to TRBJ1-3; no reliable D call. In germline, CDR1 is MDHEN, CDR2 SYDVKM. This CDR3 comprises 15 residues. V gave up 2 bases and J gave up 3 bases, with 11 bases separating them. The CDR3 coding sequence is TGTGCCAGCAGTTTAGCGGTACCTCTTGGAAACACCATATATTTT. Translated, it gives CASSLAVPLGNTIYF.

The chain recombines TRBV7-7 with TRBJ2-5, with D possibly matching TRBD1 (6 bases). There are 14 residues in the CDR3. CDR1 is SSHAT, CDR2 FNYEAQ, per germline (reference sequence). Trimming pared 5 bases from V and 2 bases from J, leaving 12 bases between. CDR3 sequence: CASSPTTGQETQYF. The DNA for the CDR3 is TGTGCCAGCAGCCCTACCACAGGGCAAGAGACCCAGTACTTC.

This clone was detected a few times. This chain links TRBV10-3 with TRBJ2-1; tentatively, D is TRBD1 (6 bases). The germline gives CDR1 ENHRY, CDR2 SYGVKD. Between the trimmed V and J ends, which lost 5 bases and 1 base, there was a span of 6 bases. The length of the CDR3 is 13 residues. In nucleotides, the CDR3 is TGTGCCATCAGTCAGGGGTCCTACAATGAGCAGTTCTTC. Residues: CAISQGSYNEQFF.

This clone was seen just once. The identical CDR3 is also encoded by other nucleotide sequences in the sample. The chain has TRBV6-5 and TRBJ1-5, with D possibly matching TRBD1 (6 bases). V was shortened by 0 bases and J by 6 bases, with 12 bases between the two germline ends. Germline values: CDR1 MNHEY, CDR2 SVGAGI. The CDR3 runs 15 residues. The CDR3 loop reads CASSYSGGAGQPQHF. The DNA for the CDR3 is TGTGCCAGCAGTTACTCGGGGGGGGCGGGTCAGCCCCAGCATTTT.

This clone came up once. The chain joins TRBV27 to TRBJ1-3, with 9 bases lining up with TRBD1. Germline trimming cut 5 bases from V and 5 bases from J; bases unmatched to any gene: 7. This CDR3 spans 15 amino acids. Germline CDR1 reads MNHEY; CDR2 reads SMNVEV (reference sequence). CDR3 coding DNA: TGTGCCAGCAGTCTAGTGGGACAGGGAAGAAACACCATATATTTT. It codes for CASSLVGQGRNTIYF.

The genes are TRBV6-1 and TRBJ2-2; no clear D. CDR3 size: 14 residues. Germline V gene lookup returns CDR1 MNHNS and CDR2 SASEGT. Trimming took off 6 bases at V and 3 bases at J, with 11 bases between the two ends. CDR3 sequence (DNA): TGTGCCAGCAGGGAGACGGTAGACACCGGGGAGCTGTTTTTT. Translation gives CASRETVDTGELFF.

V and J are TRBV19 and TRBJ1-6; possibly TRBD1 for D (5 bases). The V and J ends lost 5 bases and 0 bases respectively, with 14 bases between them. The CDR3 is 17 residues long. From germline, CDR1 is LNHDA and CDR2 SQIVND (reference sequence). The CDR3 spells CASSSVHRSSYNSPLHF. The DNA for the CDR3 is TGTGCCAGTAGTTCCGTACACAGGAGCTCCTATAATTCACCCCTCCACTTT.